This TCR beta chain was identified in a study of CD8 T cells in ankylosing spondylitis. Study-level findings and limits: Prior work had noted some motif variants in reactive arthritis blood and synovial fluid.

CDR1 MNHNY and CDR2 SVGAGI come from the germline V gene (reference sequence). This CDR3 comprises 13 residues. With 6 bases clipped from V and 4 bases from J, the junction kept 3 bases outside the gene matches. TCRdb fed the 5' RACE reads into MiXCR, producing one record per CDR3 protein. Of just over 350,000 distinct CDR3 sequences listed, 20% were seen once; the top ten hold around 13%. This clonotype has more than one count but fewer than ten. The antigen remains undetermined. The sequence was collected from a male donor with ankylosing spondylitis or in good health (not recorded which). Sequenced sample: blood, either unsorted or a sorted T cell fraction (not recorded which). The chain uses TRBV6-6 and TRBJ2-3, with 8 bases matching TRBD1. In DNA form, the CDR3 reads TGTGCCAGCAGGACAGGGGCTTCAGATACGCAGTATTTT. Protein sequence: CASRTGASDTQYF.